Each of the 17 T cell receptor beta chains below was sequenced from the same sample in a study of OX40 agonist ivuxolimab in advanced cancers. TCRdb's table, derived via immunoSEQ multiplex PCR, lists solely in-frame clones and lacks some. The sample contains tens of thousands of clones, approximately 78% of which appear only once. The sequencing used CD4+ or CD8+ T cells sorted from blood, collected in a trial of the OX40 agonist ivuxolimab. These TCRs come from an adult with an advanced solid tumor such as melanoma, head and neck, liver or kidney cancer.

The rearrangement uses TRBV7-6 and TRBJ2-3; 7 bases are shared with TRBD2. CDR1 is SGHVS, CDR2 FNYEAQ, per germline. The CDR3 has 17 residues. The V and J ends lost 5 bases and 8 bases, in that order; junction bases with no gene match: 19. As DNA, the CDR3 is TGTGCCAGCAGCCCCAGGGTTTCTAGCGGTCCTACGGGTACGCAGTATTTT. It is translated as CASSPRVSSGPTGTQYF. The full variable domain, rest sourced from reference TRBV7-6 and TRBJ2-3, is GAGVSQSPRYKVTKRGQDVALRCDPISGHVSLYWYRQALGQGPEFLTYFNYEAQQDKSGLPNDRFSAERPEGSISTLTIQRTEQRDSAMYRCASSPRVSSGPTGTQYFGPGTRLTVL.

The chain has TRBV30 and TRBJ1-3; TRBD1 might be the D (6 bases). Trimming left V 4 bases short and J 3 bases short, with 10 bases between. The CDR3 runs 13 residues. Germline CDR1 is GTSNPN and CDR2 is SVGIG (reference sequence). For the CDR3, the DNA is TGTGCCTGGAATCAGGGGTTTGGAAACACCATATATTTT. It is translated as CAWNQGFGNTIYF.

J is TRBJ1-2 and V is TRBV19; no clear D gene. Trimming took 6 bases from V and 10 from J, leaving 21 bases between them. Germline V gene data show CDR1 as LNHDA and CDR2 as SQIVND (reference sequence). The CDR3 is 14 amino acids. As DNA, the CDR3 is TGTGCCAGTAGCATATCTGGGCAGTACCGATCCTACACCTTC. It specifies CASSISGQYRSYTF. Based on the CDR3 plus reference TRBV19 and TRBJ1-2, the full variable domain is DGGITQSPKYLFRKEGQNVTLSCEQNLNHDAMYWYRQDPGQGLRLIYYSQIVNDFQKGDIAEGYSVSREKKESFPLTVTSAQKNPTAFYLCASSISGQYRSYTFGSGTRLTVV.

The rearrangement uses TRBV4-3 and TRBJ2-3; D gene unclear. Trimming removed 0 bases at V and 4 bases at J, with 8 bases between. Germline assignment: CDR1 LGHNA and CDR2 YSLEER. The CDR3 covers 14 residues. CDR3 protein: CASSQESWADTQYF. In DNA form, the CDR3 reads TGCGCCAGCAGCCAAGAGAGCTGGGCAGATACGCAGTATTTT.

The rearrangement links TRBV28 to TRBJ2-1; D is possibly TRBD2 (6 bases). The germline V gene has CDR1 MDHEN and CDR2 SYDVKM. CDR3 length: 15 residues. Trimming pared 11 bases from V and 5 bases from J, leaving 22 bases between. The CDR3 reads CASTLREVRNNEQFF. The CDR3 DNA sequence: TGTGCCTCGACCCTTAGGGAGGTACGGAACAATGAGCAGTTCTTC.

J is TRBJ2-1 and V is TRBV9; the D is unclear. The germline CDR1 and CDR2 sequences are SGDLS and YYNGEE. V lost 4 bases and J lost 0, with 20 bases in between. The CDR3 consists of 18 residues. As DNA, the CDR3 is TGTGCCAGCAGCTCAATCTCCGCATTTTTCAGCTCCTACAATGAGCAGTTCTTC. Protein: CASSSISAFFSSYNEQFF.

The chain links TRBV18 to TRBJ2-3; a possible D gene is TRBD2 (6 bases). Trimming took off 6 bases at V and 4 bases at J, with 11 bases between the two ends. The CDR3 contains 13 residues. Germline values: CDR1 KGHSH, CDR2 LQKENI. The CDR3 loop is CASSSSGADTQYF. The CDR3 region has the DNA TGTGCCAGCTCCTCTTCGGGGGCAGATACGCAGTATTTT.

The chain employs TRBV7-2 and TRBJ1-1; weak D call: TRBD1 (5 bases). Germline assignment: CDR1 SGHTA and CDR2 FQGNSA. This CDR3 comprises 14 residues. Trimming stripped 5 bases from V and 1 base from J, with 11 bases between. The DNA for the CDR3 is TGTGCCAGCAGCCCTGGGGCAGCGAACACTGAAGCTTTCTTT. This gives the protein CASSPGAANTEAFF.

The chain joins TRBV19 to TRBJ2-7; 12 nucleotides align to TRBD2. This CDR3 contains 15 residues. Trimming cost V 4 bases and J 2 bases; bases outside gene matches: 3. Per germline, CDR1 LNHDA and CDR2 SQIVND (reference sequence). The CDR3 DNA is TGTGCCAGTAGTAGGACTAGCGGGACTACCTACGAGCAGTACTTC. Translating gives CASSRTSGTTYEQYF.

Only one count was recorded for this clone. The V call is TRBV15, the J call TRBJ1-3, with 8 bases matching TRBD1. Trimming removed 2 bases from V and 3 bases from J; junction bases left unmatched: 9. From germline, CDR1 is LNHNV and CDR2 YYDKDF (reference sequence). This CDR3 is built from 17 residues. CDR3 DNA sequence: TGTGCCACCAGCAGATACTTCCAGGGGGCGGATGGAAACACCATATATTTT. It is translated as CATSRYFQGADGNTIYF.

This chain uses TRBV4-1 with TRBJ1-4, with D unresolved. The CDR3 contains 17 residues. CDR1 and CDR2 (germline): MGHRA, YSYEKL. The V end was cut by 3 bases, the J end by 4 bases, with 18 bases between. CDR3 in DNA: TGCGCCAGCAGCCAGAGAGGTCAGGCCGGGCTTAATGAAAAACTGTTTTTT. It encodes CASSQRGQAGLNEKLFF.

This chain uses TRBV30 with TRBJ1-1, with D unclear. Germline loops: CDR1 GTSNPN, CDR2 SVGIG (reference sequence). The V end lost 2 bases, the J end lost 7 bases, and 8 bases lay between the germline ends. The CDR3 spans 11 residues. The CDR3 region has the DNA TGTGCCTGGAGTTGGGGTAGTGAAGCTTTCTTT. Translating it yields CAWSWGSEAFF.

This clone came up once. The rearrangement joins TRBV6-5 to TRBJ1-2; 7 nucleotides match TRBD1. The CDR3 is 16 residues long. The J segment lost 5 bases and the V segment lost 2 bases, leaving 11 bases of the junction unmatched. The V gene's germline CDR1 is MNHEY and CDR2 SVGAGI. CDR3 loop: CASSYVTGSPWYGYTF. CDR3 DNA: TGTGCCAGCAGTTACGTGACAGGGAGTCCTTGGTATGGCTACACCTTC.

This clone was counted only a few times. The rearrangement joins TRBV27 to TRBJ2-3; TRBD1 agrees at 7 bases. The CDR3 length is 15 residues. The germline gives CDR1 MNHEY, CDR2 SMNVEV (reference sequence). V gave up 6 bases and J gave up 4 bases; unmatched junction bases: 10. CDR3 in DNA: TGTGCCAGCAGCCCCAGGGGGATGCTCCCAGATACGCAGTATTTT. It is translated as CASSPRGMLPDTQYF.

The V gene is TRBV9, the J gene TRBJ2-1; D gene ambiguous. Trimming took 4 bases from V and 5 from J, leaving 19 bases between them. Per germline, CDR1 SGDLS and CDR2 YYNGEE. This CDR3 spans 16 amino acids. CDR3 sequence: CASSPQGALWNNEQFF. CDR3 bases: TGTGCCAGCAGCCCCCAAGGAGCTCTGTGGAACAATGAGCAGTTCTTC.

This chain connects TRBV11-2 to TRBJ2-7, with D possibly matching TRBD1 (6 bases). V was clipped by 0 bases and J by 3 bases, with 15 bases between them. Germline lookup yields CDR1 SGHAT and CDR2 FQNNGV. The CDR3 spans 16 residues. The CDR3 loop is CASSLDLGQGFYEQYF. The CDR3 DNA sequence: TGTGCCAGCAGCTTAGATTTGGGACAAGGCTTCTACGAGCAGTACTTC.

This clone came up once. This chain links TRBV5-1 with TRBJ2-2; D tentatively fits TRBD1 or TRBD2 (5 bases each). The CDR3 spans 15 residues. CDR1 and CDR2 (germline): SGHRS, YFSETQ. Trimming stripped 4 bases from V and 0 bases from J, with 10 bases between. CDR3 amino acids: CASSGTVTNTGELFF. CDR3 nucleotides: TGCGCCAGCAGCGGGACGGTCACGAACACCGGGGAGCTGTTTTTT.